Listed here is a single T cell receptor (beta chain). Its antigen is still unknown. The CDR3 runs 14 residues. Trimming cost V 7 bases and J 2 bases, with 14 bases left between them. Per the germline V gene, CDR1 is MNHNS and CDR2 is SASEGT. This entry comes from a study of blood T cells in healthy people across ages. Findings and caveats of the study: The CMV status of each donor remained undetermined, and this could have confounded shifts in expanded clonotypes.

It was with a sample-barcoded 5' primer and a J-beta primer mix that a second PCR of roughly 6 to 11 cycles was run. One entry per CDR3 protein results from TCRdb running MiXCR on the 5' RACE reads. The table lists roughly 800,000 distinct CDR3 sequences, roughly 60% of them singletons. The sample consisted of blood. The chain couples TRBV6-1 to TRBJ1-2; weak D call: TRBD1 (5 bases). The receptor was derived from a man aged 25-45 years in good health. The CDR3 DNA reads as TGTGCCAGCATGACCGCGGGGCTAAACTATGGCTACACCTTC. The encoded protein is CASMTAGLNYGYTF.